Sequencing of this T cell receptor beta chain was carried out in a study of T-cell memory formation after mild COVID-19. Whole-study context: Largely donor-specific sequence clusters came from two donors.

This clonotype was seen a few times. The TCR alpha and TCR beta cDNA libraries, bearing sample barcodes and UMIs, were generated by 5'RACE using constant-segment primers. TCRdb re-analysed the 5' RACE reads in MiXCR, keeping a single row per CDR3 protein. The sample yields some 250,000 distinct CDR3 sequences, approximately 19% seen once. The receptor was derived from a man younger than 35 who had mild COVID-19 (a few samples of this study predate the infection). Cell type and time point are not known. Sequenced sample: PBMCs or a T cell subset sorted from them (not recorded which).

DNA for the CDR3: TGTGCCAGCACTCTACCTGGGAGGGGTGGGTATGGCTACACCTTC. It specifies CASTLPGRGGYGYTF. The chain employs TRBV6-6 and TRBJ1-2; TRBD1 is a possible D gene (5 bases). Trimming removed 7 bases from V and 5 bases from J, with 20 bases in between. CDR1 and CDR2 (germline): MNHNY, SVGAGI (reference sequence). The CDR3 sequence is 15 residues long.